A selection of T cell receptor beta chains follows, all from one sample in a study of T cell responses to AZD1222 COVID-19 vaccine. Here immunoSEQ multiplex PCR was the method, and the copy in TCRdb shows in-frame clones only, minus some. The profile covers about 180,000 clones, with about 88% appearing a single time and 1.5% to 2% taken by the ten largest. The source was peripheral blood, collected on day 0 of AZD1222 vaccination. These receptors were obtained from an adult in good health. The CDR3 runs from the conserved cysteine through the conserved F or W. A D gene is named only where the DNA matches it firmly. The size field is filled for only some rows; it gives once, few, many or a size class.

CASKDLAGPTGELFF	TGTGCCAGCAAGGACCTAGCGGGGCCGACCGGGGAGCTGTTTTTT	TRBV28	TRBJ2-2	TRBD2	.
CATSRNQGSGANVLTF	TGTGCCACCAGCAGAAACCAGGGTTCTGGGGCCAACGTCCTGACTTTC	TRBV15	TRBJ2-6	.	.
CASSERRPGRAMNTEAFF	TGTGCCAGCAGCGAGCGTCGACCGGGACGAGCAATGAACACTGAAGCTTTCTTT	TRBV13	TRBJ1-1	.	once
CASSRPTGQSGANVLTF	TGTGCCAGCAGCCGACCCACGGGACAATCTGGGGCCAACGTCCTGACTTTC	TRBV3-1/TRBV3-2	TRBJ2-6	.	.
CASSTLIATEAFF	TGTGCCAGCAGCACCTTGATTGCTACTGAAGCTTTCTTT	TRBV6-5	TRBJ1-1	.	.
CASSSPGLAGGDEQFF	TGTGCCAGTAGTTCACCGGGACTAGCGGGTGGGGATGAGCAGTTCTTC	TRBV19	TRBJ2-1	TRBD2	.
CASSLSLAGGRDEQYF	TGTGCCAGCAGTTTGTCGCTAGCGGGAGGGAGAGACGAGCAGTACTTC	TRBV28	TRBJ2-7	TRBD2	once
CASRPSGRGNEQFF	TGTGCCAGCAGACCTAGCGGGAGAGGCAATGAGCAGTTCTTC	TRBV6-2/TRBV6-3	TRBJ2-1	TRBD2	.
CASSPSIEAFF	TGTGCCAGCAGCCCGAGCATTGAAGCTTTCTTT	TRBV7-8	TRBJ1-1	.	.
CASGPVGGAVETQYF	TGTGCCAGCGGACCGGTCGGGGGGGCCGTCGAGACCCAGTACTTC	TRBV11-2	TRBJ2-5	TRBD2	.
CASTDRGPGETQYF	TGTGCCAGCACCGACCGCGGACCGGGCGAGACCCAGTACTTC	TRBV6-5	TRBJ2-5	.	.
CASSLFQTNTEAFF	TGTGCCAGCAGCTTATTTCAAACCAACACTGAAGCTTTCTTT	TRBV7-2	TRBJ1-1	.	.
CASTRGQQETQYF	TGTGCCAGCACACGGGGACAGCAAGAGACCCAGTACTTC	TRBV18	TRBJ2-5	TRBD1	few
CASSVETGVNEKLFF	TGTGCCAGCAGCGTAGAGACGGGGGTAAATGAAAAACTGTTTTTT	TRBV9	TRBJ1-4	.	.
CASSAGVRNQPQHF	TGTGCCAGCAGTGCCGGGGTCCGGAATCAGCCCCAGCATTTT	TRBV11-2	TRBJ1-5	.	.
CASSPRLRGDTQYF	TGTGCCAGCAGTCCACGGCTCCGCGGGGATACGCAGTATTTT	TRBV27	TRBJ2-3	.	.
CASRNTGNYGYTF	TGTGCCAGCAGAAATACAGGGAACTATGGCTACACCTTC	TRBV6-5	TRBJ1-2	.	.
CASSPNSGTGGLGGYTF	TGTGCCAGCAGCCCAAACTCCGGGACAGGGGGCTTGGGTGGCTACACCTTC	TRBV7-6	TRBJ1-2	TRBD1	.
CASSPDGAGGTQYF	TGTGCCAGCAGCCCGGACGGAGCTGGGGGGACCCAGTACTTC	TRBV7-3	TRBJ2-5	.	once
CASSLEGGADEQFF	TGCGCCAGCAGCTTGGAAGGTGGGGCGGATGAGCAGTTCTTC	TRBV5-1	TRBJ2-1	.	once
CASSGTGVWGYTF	TGTGCCAGCAGTGGGACAGGGGTATGGGGCTACACCTTC	TRBV28	TRBJ1-2	TRBD1	.
CASSLLGAPYEQYF	TGTGCCAGCAGCTTACTGGGTGCGCCCTACGAGCAGTACTTC	TRBV7-2	TRBJ2-7	.	.
CASSLMRTSGSHNEQFF	TGTGCCAGCAGCCTAATGAGGACTAGCGGGAGCCACAATGAGCAGTTCTTC	TRBV11-2	TRBJ2-1	TRBD2	.
CASSLQGSSSGNTIYF	TGTGCCAGCAGCTTGCAGGGAAGTTCCTCTGGAAACACCATATATTTT	TRBV11-2	TRBJ1-3	.	.
CASSPPGGAGANVLTF	TGCGCCAGCAGCCCCCCGGGCGGAGCTGGGGCCAACGTCCTGACTTTC	TRBV4-1	TRBJ2-6	.	.
CATSDTGRSYNEQFF	TGTGCCACCAGTGACACCGGCCGCTCCTACAATGAGCAGTTCTTC	TRBV24-1	TRBJ2-1	.	.